The 21 T cell receptor beta chains below come from one sample, sequenced in a study of vaccination and CD4 T cells after COVID-19. The antigens these receptors bind are not known. The treatment is: approximately 9-day PBMC culture with coronavirus spike peptide pools or control peptides (ViraFEST assay). Sequenced with the Oncomine TCR Beta short-read assay was DNA taken from cultured CD4+ T cells. TCRdb re-called the PCR reads with MiXCR, one entry per CDR3 protein. The table has over 10,000 distinct CDR3 sequences, about two fifths seen once. The sequenced material came from CD4+ T cells from blood, cultured in vitro. The origin of the receptors is a human donor who had recovered from COVID-19.

The chain links TRBV7-2 to TRBJ1-1; D is undetermined. Germline V lookup: CDR1 SGHTA, CDR2 FQGNSA. V lost 1 base, J lost 8 bases, and 11 bases lay in between. This CDR3 contains 13 residues. The CDR3 spells CASSLERTREAFF. In DNA form, the CDR3 reads TGTGCCAGCAGCTTAGAACGGACCAGGGAAGCTTTCTTT.

This chain links TRBV27 with TRBJ1-2; D is undetermined. V lost 6 bases and J 3 bases, leaving 17 bases between the germline ends. Per germline, CDR1 MNHEY and CDR2 SMNVEV (reference sequence). CDR3 size: 15 residues. The chain's CDR3 is CASRGAVREDYGYTF. For the CDR3, the DNA is TGTGCCAGCAGAGGAGCCGTAAGAGAAGACTATGGCTACACCTTC.

This clonotype has only a few counts. This rearrangement joins TRBV10-3 to TRBJ1-5, with D tentatively TRBD1 (6 bases). The CDR3 extends over 14 amino acids. Germline V lookup: CDR1 ENHRY, CDR2 SYGVKD. V shed 2 bases and J shed 4 bases, with 9 bases lying between them. The CDR3 spells CAISERTANQPQHF. Written as DNA, the CDR3 is TGTGCCATCAGTGAGAGGACAGCTAATCAGCCCCAGCATTTT.

The chain employs TRBV9 and TRBJ1-5, with TRBD1 matching over 7 bases. This CDR3 has 14 amino acids. The ends lost 4 bases at V and 5 bases at J; junction bases unmatched: 6. Germline assignment: CDR1 SGDLS and CDR2 YYNGEE. The CDR3 sequence is CASSPRQGDQPQHF. The CDR3 DNA reads TGTGCCAGCAGCCCCCGACAGGGCGATCAGCCCCAGCATTTT.

A few counts support this clonotype. The chain links TRBV19 to TRBJ2-7; D tentatively reads TRBD1 or TRBD2 (6 bases each). CDR3 length: 15 amino acids. Germline values: CDR1 LNHDA, CDR2 SQIVND (reference sequence). The germline V and J ends were trimmed by 0 bases and 6 bases, with 15 bases remaining between them. Here the CDR3 reads CASSIDRGGAGEQYF. CDR3 DNA: TGTGCCAGTAGTATAGACCGAGGGGGAGCGGGCGAGCAGTACTTC.

The chain uses TRBV19 and TRBJ2-1; D possibly corresponds to TRBD1 (5 bases). The CDR3 spans 13 residues. Trimming shortened V by 4 bases and J by 9 bases, and 13 bases separated the two germline ends. Per germline, CDR1 LNHDA and CDR2 SQIVND (reference sequence). The CDR3 region has the DNA TGTGCCAGTAGTACCTCAGGGAAAGGTGAGCAGTTCTTC. Translating gives CASSTSGKGEQFF.

This clonotype was observed a handful of times. The genes are TRBV19 and TRBJ2-5; a weak D match, TRBD2 (6 bases). Germline-derived CDR1 and CDR2 are LNHDA and SQIVND (reference sequence). The CDR3 is 14 residues long. Trimming took 8 bases from V and 1 from J, leaving 14 bases between them. Written as DNA, the CDR3 is TGTGCCAGTTCGACCGGGACTCCCCAAGAGACCCAGTACTTC. Translated, it gives CASSTGTPQETQYF.

This clonotype was seen a few times. The chain recombines TRBV6-2 or TRBV6-3 with TRBJ2-1, with unresolved D. Germline CDR1 MNHEY, CDR2 SVGEGT. The CDR3 runs 14 residues. The ends were cut back, 4 bases at V and 7 bases at J, with 14 bases in the middle. The CDR3 DNA is TGTGCCAGCAGTTCCTCGACGCTAAGGAATGAGCAGTTCTTC. Translated: CASSSSTLRNEQFF.

The V gene is TRBV20-1, the J gene TRBJ2-7; D is uncertain. Germline V gives CDR1 DFQATT, CDR2 SNEGSKA (reference sequence). The CDR3 covers 14 residues. V lost 0 bases and J lost 0, with 9 bases in between. The CDR3 loop reads CSARDPRSSYEQYF. In nucleotides, the CDR3 is TGCAGTGCTAGAGATCCCCGGAGCTCCTACGAGCAGTACTTC.

By sample fraction, this clonotype is medium-sized (0.01 to 0.1%). This chain links TRBV6-5 with TRBJ2-7; maybe TRBD2 (6 bases). Trimming took off 2 bases at V and 0 bases at J, with 11 bases between the two ends. The germline gives CDR1 MNHEY, CDR2 SVGAGI. CDR3 length: 15 residues. The CDR3 loop is CASSYGGLGSYEQYF. CDR3 nucleotides: TGTGCCAGCAGTTACGGGGGACTGGGCTCCTACGAGCAGTACTTC.

The chain combines TRBV28 with TRBJ1-2; D is perhaps TRBD1 (5 bases). Germline CDR1 MDHEN, CDR2 SYDVKM. The CDR3 has 14 residues. V dropped 3 bases and J dropped 4 bases, with 12 bases sitting between them. CDR3 nucleotide sequence: TGTGCCAGCAGTTTCGGGGGATCTCGCTATGGCTACACCTTC. Translated, it gives CASSFGGSRYGYTF.

The rearrangement links TRBV5-1 to TRBJ2-3; unclear D gene. V lost 7 bases to trimming and J lost 6 bases, with 12 bases between them. There are 12 residues in the CDR3. Germline V gene lookup returns CDR1 SGHRS and CDR2 YFSETQ. The CDR3, as DNA: TGCGCCAGCGGCGTGATAGGGGATACGCAGTATTTT. Its protein product is CASGVIGDTQYF. The variable domain in full, with the rest retrieved from reference TRBV5-1 and TRBJ2-3, is KAGVTQTPRYLIKTRGQQVTLSCSPISGHRSVSWYQQTPGQGLQFLFEYFSETQRNKGNFPGRFSGRQFSNSRSEMNVSTLELGDSALYLCASGVIGDTQYFGPGTRLTVL.

The V and J genes are TRBV20-1 and TRBJ1-1; the D is unclear. CDR3 length equals 14 residues. The germline V and J ends were trimmed by 3 bases and 6 bases, with 17 bases remaining between them. Germline assignment: CDR1 DFQATT and CDR2 SNEGSKA (reference sequence). Written as DNA, the CDR3 is TGCAGTGCTAGCCGGCCCGGGAGGTTATCTGAAGCTTTCTTT. Protein: CSASRPGRLSEAFF.

The rearrangement links TRBV6-1 to TRBJ2-1, with 11 bases lining up with TRBD2. This CDR3 has 15 residues. V was pared by 7 bases and J by 7 bases, with 9 bases of the junction left unmatched. Germline-derived CDR1 and CDR2 are MNHNS and SASEGT. The CDR3 here is CASTLTSGNWNEQFF. In DNA, the CDR3 is TGTGCCAGCACCCTGACTAGCGGGAACTGGAATGAGCAGTTCTTC.

The V and J genes are TRBV19 and TRBJ1-5; TRBD1 is a possible D gene (6 bases). Trimming left V 3 bases short and J 6 bases short, with 15 bases between. CDR3 length: 15 amino acids. The germline V gene has CDR1 LNHDA and CDR2 SQIVND (reference sequence). The CDR3, as DNA: TGTGCCAGTAGTATCTACAATACAGGGATTCAGCCCCAGCATTTT. Its protein is CASSIYNTGIQPQHF.

This clonotype was found a few times. V is TRBV7-9 and J is TRBJ2-7, with a tentative D call TRBD2 (6 bases). The germline V gene has CDR1 SEHNR and CDR2 FQNEAQ (reference sequence). Trimming removed 5 bases from V and 2 bases from J, with 16 bases in between. The CDR3 sequence is 15 residues long. This chain's CDR3 is CASSLLAGTAYEQYF. CDR3 sequence (DNA): TGTGCCAGCAGCCTCCTTGCGGGGACGGCCTACGAGCAGTACTTC. Supplemented by reference TRBV7-9 and TRBJ2-7, the full variable domain reads DTGVSQNPRHKITKRGQNVTFRCDPISEHNRLYWYRQTLGQGPEFLTYFQNEAQLEKSRLLSDRFSAERPKGSFSTLEIQRTEQGDSAMYLCASSLLAGTAYEQYFGPGTRLTVT.

The J gene is TRBJ2-5, the V gene TRBV7-9; TRBD1 matches 8 bases. The CDR3 runs 14 residues. Per the germline V gene, CDR1 is SEHNR and CDR2 is FQNEAQ (reference sequence). With 5 bases clipped from V and 5 bases from J, the junction kept 7 bases outside the gene matches. The CDR3 coding sequence is TGTGCCAGCAGCGACCGGACAGGGTTGGAGACCCAGTACTTC. This encodes CASSDRTGLETQYF.

CDR3 loop: CASSSLTSGSDNEQFF. CDR3 nucleotide sequence: TGTGCCAGCAGCTCCCTGACTAGCGGGAGCGATAATGAGCAGTTCTTC. V is TRBV7-9 and J is TRBJ2-1, with 12 positions matching TRBD2. Germline CDR1 reads SEHNR; CDR2 reads FQNEAQ (reference sequence). The CDR3 contains 16 residues. V was pared by 4 bases and J by 7 bases, with 8 bases of the junction left unmatched.

This clonotype was seen a single time. This chain links TRBV27 with TRBJ2-3; D remains ambiguous. Germline V gives CDR1 MNHEY, CDR2 SMNVEV (reference sequence). This CDR3 comprises 15 residues. V lost 2 bases to trimming and J lost 0 bases, with 9 bases between them. The CDR3 protein is CASSLGSTSTDTQYF. CDR3 nucleotides: TGTGCCAGCAGTTTAGGCAGTACTAGCACAGATACGCAGTATTTT.

By share of the sample, this clonotype is medium-sized. The chain joins TRBV15 to TRBJ1-5, with D uncertain. Germline V gives CDR1 LNHNV, CDR2 YYDKDF (reference sequence). This CDR3 spans 15 amino acids. V lost 6 bases, J lost 2 bases, and 14 bases lay in between. As DNA, the CDR3 is TGTGCCACCAGTTCCCGCCCCTCGGGCAATCAGCCCCAGCATTTT. Translating gives CATSSRPSGNQPQHF.

The chain joins TRBV6-2 or TRBV6-3 to TRBJ2-2; TRBD2 agrees at 9 bases. The CDR3 has 15 amino acids. The V segment lost 8 bases and the J segment 5 bases; nucleotides outside the gene matches: 9. The germline V gene has CDR1 MNHEY and CDR2 SVGEGT. The CDR3 coding sequence is TGTGCCAGCGCCGCTAGCGGGATCGGTACCGGGGAGCTGTTTTTT. Amino acid sequence: CASAASGIGTGELFF.